The present entry profiles one TCR beta chain with its context. Its recognized antigen is unknown. No base quality information exists; no much larger clone differs at one position. The junction shows trimming of 4 bases on V and 1 base on J, plus 7 bases between the germline ends. Taken from cysteine to phenylalanine, the CDR3 has 13 residues. The sequence is cut down to CDR3 DNA, 39 bases in frame from base 1. CDR1 and CDR2 were assigned from the germline V gene as KGHSH and LQKENI. Taken with the paper, the label for time point translates to: baseline before first vaccination. Vaccinee samples came from UK trials COV001 and COV002, including a single-blind randomized controlled phase 2/3 trial of AZD1222 (ChAdOx1 nCoV-19) in healthy adults. For TCRbeta chain sequencing, PBMC samples from trial participants were taken at day 0 and at day 28 after the second dose. The data derive from a study of T cell responses to AZD1222 COVID-19 vaccine (dated by TCRdb to 2020 to 2023). Notes on the research overall: AZD1222 recipients given second doses at about 4 weeks or at about 12 weeks were pooled, since spike-specific TCR depth and breadth were not found to differ between the two schedules. A total of 233 trial participants underwent TCR sequencing, of whom 200 to 220 received two doses of AZD1222 and around 25 received two doses of the MenACWY control vaccine. Trial participants were enrolled by age into 18-55, 56-69 and 70-plus year subgroups, with approximately 150, 28 and 58 TCR-sequenced participants respectively.

On the study overall, not on this receptor specifically: The whole spike protein was spanned by vaccine-associated CD4 TCRs, and dominant responses were seen in regions 160-218 and 743-854. Reportedly, close to half of the unique spike-specific TCRs recognized epitopes lying outside the regions that are mutated in the B.1.351 and B.1.1.7 variants. A significant rise in spike-specific TCR breadth and depth was observed after two AZD1222 doses relative to day 0 and relative to MenACWY recipients. Conclusions about previously exposed vaccinees were limited because only 6 or 7 AZD1222 recipients were SARS-CoV-2 seropositive at baseline. The 56-69-year group was small, and its depth increase did not reach significance, likely because of low power. Most participants were white British and females outnumbered males, and the authors suggested that clonal diversity may have been underestimated. No day 14 peak-response samples were available, so repertoires were characterized only after the peak T cell response.

The CDR3 regions of human TCRbeta chains were subjected to immunosequencing. Concerning the study's data processing: Repertoire TCRs were checked for matches against a reference library of SARS-CoV-2-specific TCRs that had been generated using the MIRA antigen-specificity platform. Breadth was defined as the fraction of unique TCRs that were SARS-CoV-2-associated. Depth was defined as the fraction of total T cells that were SARS-CoV-2-associated. Using the MIRA data, each spike-specific TCR was mapped to the spike region that the TCR reacts to and placed in a CD4 or CD8 class. Log10-transformed breadth and depth values were compared by one-way ANOVA with Sidak's multiple comparisons tests. TCRdb retrieved this table from immuneACCESS and kept in-frame rearrangements only. Not all clones are present; in checked studies, unresolved V genes account for under half, and no reason is known for the remainder. That table is the source of V, J and clone size, and D and trimming were worked out from the DNA. The sample table records about 140,000 clones; roughly 92% of these occur just once. The ten biggest clones cover 1.3% to 1.5% of the sample.

The origin of this receptor is an adult in good health. The sample here was peripheral blood, taken on day 0 of AZD1222 vaccination. The chain was built from TRBV18 and TRBJ1-1; the D gene lacks a confident call. CDR3 loop: CASSREQNTEAFF. At the DNA level, the sequence is TGTGCCAGCTCACGAGAACAGAACACTGAAGCTTTCTTT. The full variable domain, with segments outside the CDR3 supplied by the reference TRBV18 and TRBJ1-1 proteins, appears as NAGVMQNPRHLVRRRGQEARLRCSPMKGHSHVYWYRQLPEEGLKFMVYLQKENIIDESGMPKERFSAEFPKEGPSILRIQQVVRGDSAAYFCASSREQNTEAFFGQGTRLTVV.